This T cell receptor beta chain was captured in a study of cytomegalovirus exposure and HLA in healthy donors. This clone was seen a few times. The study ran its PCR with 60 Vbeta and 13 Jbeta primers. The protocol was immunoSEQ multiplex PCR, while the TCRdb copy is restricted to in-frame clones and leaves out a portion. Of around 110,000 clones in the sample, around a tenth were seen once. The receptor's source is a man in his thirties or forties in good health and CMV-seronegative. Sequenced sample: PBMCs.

CDR3 amino acids: CASSQYWGEDYGYTF. The DNA for the CDR3 is TGCGCCAGCAGCCAGTACTGGGGGGAGGACTATGGCTACACCTTC. The chain has TRBV4-1 and TRBJ1-2, with D possibly TRBD1 on 5 matching bases. The CDR3 covers 15 residues. V lost 3 bases to trimming and J lost 3 bases, with 14 bases between them. CDR1 is MGHRA and CDR2 is YSYEKL in the germline V gene.